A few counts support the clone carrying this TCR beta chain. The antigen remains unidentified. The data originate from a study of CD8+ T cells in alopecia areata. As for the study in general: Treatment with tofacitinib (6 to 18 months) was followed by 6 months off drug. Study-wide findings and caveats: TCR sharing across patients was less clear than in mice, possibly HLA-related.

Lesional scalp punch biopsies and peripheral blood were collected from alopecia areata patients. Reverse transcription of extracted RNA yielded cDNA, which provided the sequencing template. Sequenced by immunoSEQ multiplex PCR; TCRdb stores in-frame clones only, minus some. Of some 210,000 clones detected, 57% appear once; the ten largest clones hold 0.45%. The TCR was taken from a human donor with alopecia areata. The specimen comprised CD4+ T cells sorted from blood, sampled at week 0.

CDR3 residues: CASSSLRGNTEAFF. In DNA, the CDR3 is TGTGCCAGCAGCTCTCTTAGGGGCAACACTGAAGCTTTCTTT. The J gene is TRBJ1-1, the V gene TRBV7-2; TRBD1 is a possible D gene (5 bases). Germline CDR1 is SGHTA and CDR2 is FQGNSA. V was trimmed by 4 bases and J by 2 bases, leaving 11 bases between them. The CDR3 has 14 residues.